This T cell receptor (beta chain) was captured in a study of Graves' ophthalmopathy and Graves' hyperthyroidism. CDR1 KGHDR and CDR2 SFDVKD come from the germline V gene. The V end lost 10 bases, the J end lost 2 bases, and 14 bases lay between the germline ends. The CDR3 runs to 14 residues. This clonotype was detected ten times or more. RNA served as the template for amplifying TCR beta CDR3 regions. The library came from an HTBI-primed first-round RT-PCR and a second-round multiplex PCR. TCRdb re-called the multiplex PCR reads with MiXCR, one entry per CDR3 protein. This table holds some 350,000 distinct CDR3 sequences, 15% to 20% found once.

The receptor's source is an adult woman with stable Graves' hyperthyroidism. The chain links TRBV24-1 to TRBJ2-4, with a possible D match to TRBD1 (6 bases). Sequenced sample: peripheral blood. This chain's CDR3 is CATITGRTKNIQYF. DNA for the CDR3: TGTGCCACGATCACAGGGAGAACCAAAAACATTCAGTACTTC.